This TCR beta chain was profiled in a study of T cells after yellow fever vaccination. On the study more broadly: Fractions with few cells were prepared using SMART-Seq v4 Ultra Low Input. Study outcomes and limitations: In post-booster samples, most primary-vaccination clones reappeared (under 98% CD4, around 87% CD8). Contamination by abundant bulk-population clonotypes could be present in FACS-sorted repertoires.

The 5'RACE template-switching step produced TCR cDNA and added a universal primer site and UMIs. TCRdb redid the calling of the 5' RACE reads with MiXCR, one entry per CDR3 protein. The sample lists about 360,000 distinct CDR3 sequences, around 6.4% occurring once. Of note for this clonotype: The antigen is unknown.

Trimming took 0 bases from V and 0 from J; bases not matched to a gene: 4. The CDR3 loop spans 18 amino acids. Germline V lookup: CDR1 SGHAT, CDR2 FQNNGV. The sequence was obtained from a man aged 30 to 45 who received the YFV17D yellow fever vaccine. The chain employs TRBV11-2 and TRBJ2-6; TRBD2 matches at 8 bases. The source was PBMCs, collected 5 days after the yellow fever booster vaccination. CDR3 in DNA: TGTGCCAGCAGCTTAGAACGGGGGGGACTCTCTGGGGCCAACGTCCTGACTTTC. Amino acids: CASSLERGGLSGANVLTF. Complete variable domain (other parts from reference TRBV11-2 and TRBJ2-6): EAGVAQSPRYKIIEKRQSVAFWCNPISGHATLYWYQQILGQGPKLLIQFQNNGVVDDSQLPKDRFSAERLKGVDSTLKIQPAKLEDSAVYLCASSLERGGLSGANVLTFGAGSRLTVL.